This T cell receptor beta chain derives from a study of early T cells in non-severe SARS-CoV-2 infection. On the study more broadly: Sequencing used unsorted whole-blood bulk RNA, so chains lack pairing.

Many counts were recorded for this clonotype. Trimming cost V 3 bases and J 2 bases; bases outside gene matches: 14. The CDR3 sequence is 20 residues long. Unique molecular identifier tags were affixed to discrete cDNA molecules. MiXCR was run by TCRdb on the 5' RACE reads, yielding one entry per CDR3 protein. The sample includes more than 25,000 distinct CDR3 sequences, around 3% seen only once; the top ten take under 0.75%. The receptor's source is an adult who was a healthcare worker with PCR-confirmed SARS-CoV-2 infection or an uninfected control (not recorded which). This chain connects TRBV6-7 to TRBJ2-1; 12 bases are shared with TRBD2. TRBV6-7 is recorded as an ORF, its role being uncertain. The sequenced sample was whole blood. CDR3 region: CASSYRLAGGPDLTYNEQFF. Written as DNA, the CDR3 is TGTGCCAGCAGTTATAGGCTAGCGGGGGGGCCGGATCTAACCTACAATGAGCAGTTCTTC.